Below, 22 T cell receptor beta chains from the same sample are listed, as sequenced in a study of shared clonotypes between healthy human individuals. Produced via immunoSEQ multiplex PCR; TCRdb's table is partial and in-frame only. The repertoire consists of some 2,100,000 clones, with approximately 94% occurring once and the leading ten covering 0.1% to 0.15%. Sequenced material: naive CD4+ T cells sorted from blood. Subset specified: CD45RA+ positively selected. These TCRs come from a man between 18 and 35 years old in good health.

This chain links TRBV10-3 with TRBJ2-1; the D call may be TRBD1 or TRBD2 (5 bases each). V lost 3 bases, J lost 9 bases, and 18 bases lay in between. The CDR3 is 15 residues long. Germline V gene data show CDR1 as ENHRY and CDR2 as SYGVKD. As DNA, the CDR3 is TGTGCCATCAGTGATGTGGGACCCCCAGCAGGTGAGCAGTTCTTC. Protein product: CAISDVGPPAGEQFF.

The rearrangement uses TRBV5-5 and TRBJ1-5; 8 nucleotides line up with TRBD1. CDR3 length equals 15 residues. Looked up from germline, CDR1 is SGHKS and CDR2 is YYEKEE (reference sequence). J gave up 3 bases and V 3 bases, and 5 bases lay outside the gene matches. Written as DNA, the CDR3 is TGTGCCAGCAGCTGGAAGACAGGGGACAATCAGCCCCAGCATTTT. Residues: CASSWKTGDNQPQHF. Supplemented by reference TRBV5-5 and TRBJ1-5, the full variable domain reads DAGVTQSPTHLIKTRGQQVTLRCSPISGHKSVSWYQQVLGQGPQFIFQYYEKEERGRGNFPDRFSARQFPNYSSELNVNALLLGDSALYLCASSWKTGDNQPQHFGDGTRLSIL.

This clone is a singleton in its sample. CDR3 protein: CASSSFGNANEKLFF. DNA of the CDR3: TGTGCCAGCAGCTCCTTTGGGAACGCTAATGAAAAACTGTTTTTT. The chain has TRBV2 and TRBJ1-4; no clear D. V was pared by 6 bases and J by 3 bases, with 14 bases between. The CDR3 is made up of 15 amino acids. CDR1 and CDR2 from the germline V gene are SNHLY and FYNNEI. The full variable domain, with the rest looked up from reference TRBV2 and TRBJ1-4, is EPEVTQTPSHQVTQMGQEVILRCVPISNHLYFYWYRQILGQKVEFLVSFYNNEISEKSEIFDDQFSVERPDGSNFTLKIRSTKLEDSAMYFCASSSFGNANEKLFFGSGTQLSVL.

The rearrangement links TRBV6-1 to TRBJ2-5; 8 nucleotides match TRBD1. Germline V gene data show CDR1 as MNHNS and CDR2 as SASEGT. J was trimmed by 2 bases and V by 4 bases; bases with no gene match: 9. The CDR3 is made up of 16 amino acids. The CDR3 bases are TGTGCCAGCAGTGGGTGGACAGGGCGAGAACAAGAGACCCAGTACTTC. Protein: CASSGWTGREQETQYF.

The rearrangement joins TRBV28 to TRBJ2-1, with TRBD1 as a possible D gene (6 bases). The CDR3 is 14 residues long. V was shortened by 5 bases and J by 6 bases, with 14 bases between the two germline ends. Germline loops: CDR1 MDHEN, CDR2 SYDVKM. The CDR3 sequence: CASSQPGTPNEQFF. DNA for the CDR3: TGTGCCAGCAGTCAACCCGGGACACCCAATGAGCAGTTCTTC.

The chain combines TRBV4-1 with TRBJ2-2; D ambiguous. Germline V CDR1 and CDR2: MGHRA, YSYEKL. V lost 1 base to trimming and J lost 2 bases, with 11 bases between them. The CDR3 sequence is 16 residues long. CDR3 sequence: CASSQVFSVNTGELFF. DNA of the CDR3: TGCGCCAGCAGCCAAGTTTTCTCAGTAAACACCGGGGAGCTGTTTTTT.

This chain joins TRBV11-2 and TRBJ1-6, with TRBD1 matching over 9 bases. Trimming took 5 bases from V and 4 from J; bases not matched to a gene: 3. Germline lookup yields CDR1 SGHAT and CDR2 FQNNGV. The CDR3 extends over 15 amino acids. The CDR3 loop reads CASSQTGGYNSPLHF. Written as DNA, the CDR3 is TGTGCCAGCAGCCAGACAGGGGGATATAATTCACCCCTCCACTTT.

The chain has TRBV6-5 and TRBJ2-6; D is uncertain. V was pared by 5 bases and J by 0 bases, with 8 bases between. CDR1 and CDR2 from the germline V gene are MNHEY and SVGAGI. This CDR3 comprises 15 residues. The CDR3 protein is CASSPTRSGANVLTF. The DNA of the CDR3 is TGTGCCAGCAGTCCGACACGCTCTGGGGCCAACGTCCTGACTTTC.

The chain has TRBV29-1 and TRBJ2-5; D unclear. The CDR3 is 11 amino acids. Germline values: CDR1 SQVTM, CDR2 ANQGSEA. Trimming took 3 bases from V and 5 from J, leaving 7 bases between them. The CDR3 region is CSVDPAETQYF. As DNA, the CDR3 is TGCAGCGTTGACCCGGCGGAGACCCAGTACTTC.

V usage is TRBV10-2 and J usage is TRBJ1-1; a weak D match, TRBD1 (5 bases). The CDR3 loop spans 15 amino acids. The ends were cut back, 3 bases at V and 5 bases at J, with 16 bases in the middle. Germline CDR1 is WSHSY and CDR2 is SAAADI. The CDR3 DNA follows: TGCGCCAGCAGTGAAGGGGTCGTAATTGAAACTGAAGCTTTCTTT. Amino acid sequence: CASSEGVVIETEAFF.

The CDR3 DNA sequence: TGCACCAGCAGCAAAGCGGGGAAGGGGGACAATGAGCAGTTCTTC. Protein sequence: CTSSKAGKGDNEQFF. The rearrangement links TRBV1 to TRBJ2-1; the table's D call of TRBD1 was not tested on the DNA. TRBV1 is termed a pseudogene. The CDR3 totals 15 residues.

This clone has just one count. A read error may produce the germline difference seen at one junction end. The chain joins TRBV2 to TRBJ2-7, with D perhaps TRBD2 (5 bases). Per germline, CDR1 SNHLY and CDR2 FYNNEI. The CDR3 spans 12 residues. In DNA form, the CDR3 reads TGTGCCAGCAGGGAAGAGGGTTACGAGCAGTACTTC. This gives the protein CASREEGYEQYF.

V usage is TRBV5-1 and J usage is TRBJ2-2; TRBD1 matches 9 bases. Germline-derived CDR1 and CDR2 are SGHRS and YFSETQ. The trim removed 4 bases at V and 1 base at J, leaving 2 bases unmatched. The CDR3 extends over 15 amino acids. The CDR3 nucleotides read TGCGCCAGCAGCCAGGACAGGGGGAACACCGGGGAGCTGTTTTTT. This encodes CASSQDRGNTGELFF.

The rearrangement uses TRBV30 and TRBJ2-7; D not certain. There are 13 residues in the CDR3. V shed 0 bases and J shed 7 bases, with 13 bases lying between them. Germline assignment: CDR1 GTSNPN and CDR2 SVGIG (reference sequence). This CDR3 reads CAWSVPPVREQYF. In DNA, the CDR3 is TGTGCCTGGAGTGTACCTCCAGTACGTGAGCAGTACTTC. Combining the CDR3 with reference TRBV30 and TRBJ2-7 gives the whole variable domain SQTIHQWPATLVQPVGSPLSLECTVEGTSNPNLYWYRQAAGRGLQLLFYSVGIGQISSEVPQNLSASRPQDRQFILSSKKLLLSDSGFYLCAWSVPPVREQYFGPGTRLTVT.

This sequence joins TRBV19 and TRBJ1-5; a weak D match, TRBD1 (6 bases). This CDR3 region has 15 residues. Trimming left V 5 bases short and J 2 bases short, with 13 bases between. CDR1 and CDR2 (germline): LNHDA, SQIVND (reference sequence). This CDR3 reads CASSSYKGGNQPQHF. The CDR3 DNA is TGTGCCAGTAGTTCCTATAAGGGGGGCAATCAGCCCCAGCATTTT. The entire variable domain, with the rest obtained from reference TRBV19 and TRBJ1-5, is as follows: DGGITQSPKYLFRKEGQNVTLSCEQNLNHDAMYWYRQDPGQGLRLIYYSQIVNDFQKGDIAEGYSVSREKKESFPLTVTSAQKNPTAFYLCASSSYKGGNQPQHFGDGTRLSIL.

The chain uses TRBV6-1 and TRBJ2-7, with 11 bases that match TRBD1. The CDR3 totals 14 residues. Germline lookup yields CDR1 MNHNS and CDR2 SASEGT. The V segment lost 7 bases and the J segment 4 bases; nucleotides outside the gene matches: 6. The CDR3 nucleotides are TGTGCCAGCATTCTAGGGACAGGGGGTTACGAGCAGTACTTC. It translates to CASILGTGGYEQYF.

The chain links TRBV5-4 to TRBJ2-7; 7 bases fit TRBD2. This CDR3 spans 15 amino acids. The junction had 9 bases not matched to a gene; V was cut back by 3 bases and J by 3 bases. In germline, CDR1 is SGHNT, CDR2 YYREEE (reference sequence). The CDR3 coding sequence is TGTGCCAGCAGCTCATCAGCGGGGACCTACTACGAGCAGTACTTC. Translation gives CASSSSAGTYYEQYF.

The chain has TRBV5-1 and TRBJ1-5; maybe TRBD1 (5 bases). The CDR3 spans 14 residues. Trimming left V 1 base short and J 5 bases short, with 10 bases between. Germline CDR1 is SGHRS and CDR2 is YFSETQ. The CDR3 bases are TGCGCCAGCAGCTTGTGGGGGTCGGATCAGCCCCAGCATTTT. This sequence encodes CASSLWGSDQPQHF.

The genes are TRBV5-4 and TRBJ1-1; 10 bases fit TRBD1. Germline trimming cut 1 base from V and 0 bases from J; bases unmatched to any gene: 3. This CDR3 is 16 amino acids long. In germline, CDR1 is SGHNT, CDR2 YYREEE (reference sequence). CDR3 in amino acids: CASSLRDRGLNTEAFF. In DNA form, the CDR3 reads TGTGCCAGCAGCTTGAGGGACAGGGGCTTGAACACTGAAGCTTTCTTT.

DNA of the CDR3: TGTGCCAGCAGTTTGTGGGGAGGGGAAGAGACCCAGTACTTC. It encodes CASSLWGGEETQYF. The chain links TRBV6-5 to TRBJ2-5, with TRBD2 matching 7 bases. CDR1 is MNHEY, CDR2 SVGAGI, per germline. This CDR3 region has 14 residues. Trimming cost V 4 bases and J 3 bases; bases outside gene matches: 5.

The chain is built from TRBV7-9 and TRBJ1-1, with TRBD1 identical over 7 bases. After removal of 3 bases from V and 4 bases from J, the junction contained 2 bases not matched to a gene. Germline V gene sequence: CDR1 SEHNR, CDR2 FQNEAQ (reference sequence). This CDR3 is built from 13 residues. CDR3 residues: CASSFRTGTEAFF. The CDR3 coding sequence is TGTGCCAGCAGCTTCAGGACAGGCACTGAAGCTTTCTTT.

The rearrangement uses TRBV4-1 and TRBJ2-3; 7 bases are shared with TRBD2. CDR1 is MGHRA, CDR2 YSYEKL, per germline. V lost 4 bases and J lost 4; bases outside the gene matches: 11. This CDR3 contains 16 residues. This CDR3 reads CASSPVARGRADTQYF. CDR3 nucleotides: TGCGCCAGCAGCCCAGTCGCGCGGGGGAGAGCAGATACGCAGTATTTT.